What follows describes a single TCR beta chain. Its antigen is not identified. Germline values: CDR1 SGHRS, CDR2 YFSETQ. The CDR3 runs 15 residues. J was trimmed by 3 bases and V by 0 bases; bases with no gene match: 3. TCRdb re-called the reads through MiXCR, storing one row per CDR3 protein. The data contain about 440,000 distinct CDR3 sequences, approximately 30% of them seen just once; the ten biggest clones take up approximately 15%. This specimen belongs to a study of T cell repertoires in cytomegalovirus infection. Study-level results: The response measured ex vivo was dominated by TCR beta clonotypes (HLA-C-restricted and CMV-specific).

The TCR originated in a human donor in good health (CMV status not recorded). Some clones in this sample may be carry-over from other donors' samples. The rearrangement links TRBV5-1 to TRBJ2-5; TRBD2 agrees at 9 bases. Specimen: PBMCs. CDR3 region: CASSLGGGAEETQYF. CDR3 DNA sequence: TGCGCCAGCAGCTTGGGCGGGGGGGCGGAAGAGACCCAGTACTTC.